This TCR beta chain was sequenced for a study of T cells in Graves' hyperthyroidism and ophthalmopathy. Overall study findings and caveats: Among thyroid clonotypes expanded above 0.001, most also appeared in blood.

The definition of stable Graves' hyperthyroidism was no ophthalmopathy progression within 18 months. Each diagnosis drew on symptoms, thyroxine, TRAb, thyroid ultrasound and orbital computed tomography findings. This clonotype has a handful of counts. Its antigen is unknown. In germline, CDR1 is LNHDA, CDR2 SQIVND (reference sequence). The CDR3 has 14 residues. The V and J ends lost 6 bases and 2 bases respectively, with 11 bases between them. The source material, RNA transcripts, was used to amplify TCR beta CDR3 regions. Primed by the HTBI set, a first-round RT-PCR was run on the TCR CDR3. TCRdb recomputed calls from the multiplex PCR reads with MiXCR, one row per CDR3 protein. The repertoire holds under 700,000 distinct CDR3 sequences, with under 60% as singletons.

This sequence originates from a woman aged 18 to 35 with Graves' hyperthyroidism. The chain recombines TRBV19 with TRBJ1-5; D may be TRBD1 (5 bases). The sample taken for sequencing was peripheral blood or thyroid tissue (not recorded which). This chain's CDR3 is CASRQRGGNQPQHF. For the CDR3, the DNA is TGTGCCAGTAGACAAAGAGGGGGCAATCAGCCCCAGCATTTT.